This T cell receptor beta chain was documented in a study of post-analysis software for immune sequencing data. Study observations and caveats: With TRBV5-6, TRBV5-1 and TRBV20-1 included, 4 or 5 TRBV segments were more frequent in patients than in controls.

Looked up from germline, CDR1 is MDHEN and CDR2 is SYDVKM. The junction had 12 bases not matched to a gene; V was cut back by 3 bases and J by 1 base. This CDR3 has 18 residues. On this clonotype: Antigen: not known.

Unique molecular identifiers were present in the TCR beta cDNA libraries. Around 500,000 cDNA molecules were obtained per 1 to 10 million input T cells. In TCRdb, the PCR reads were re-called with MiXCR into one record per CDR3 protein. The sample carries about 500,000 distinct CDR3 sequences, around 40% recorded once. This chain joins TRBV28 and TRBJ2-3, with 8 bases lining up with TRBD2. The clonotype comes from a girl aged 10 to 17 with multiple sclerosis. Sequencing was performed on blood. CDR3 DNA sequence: TGTGCCAGCAGTTTCAGGGGAGCGGGAGTTTTCGGCACAGATACGCAGTATTTT. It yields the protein CASSFRGAGVFGTDTQYF.